This T cell receptor (beta chain) derives from a study of CD8+ T cells in alopecia areata. Across the study: Twice daily, treated patients received 5 to 10 mg of oral tofacitinib. Tofacitinib ran for 6 to 18 months before 6 months off drug. Study-level results: Scalp clonality and expanded CD8+ clones among the top 100 were significantly decreased by tofacitinib.

V gave up 2 bases and J gave up 0 bases, with 9 bases separating them. The CDR3 is 14 amino acids. The germline V gene encodes CDR1 GTSNPN and CDR2 SVGIG (reference sequence). TCR sequencing used cDNA made by reverse transcription of extracted RNA. Data came from immunoSEQ multiplex PCR; TCRdb stores just in-frame clones and leaves some out. The sample gives 110,000 to 150,000 clones, about 51% of which show up once; around 15% is in the top ten. With regard to this clone: The antigen remains unidentified.

The treatment is: oral pan-JAK inhibitor, 5-10 mg twice daily. This rearrangement joins TRBV30 to TRBJ2-3; perhaps TRBD1 as D (5 bases). The sequence derives from a human donor with alopecia areata. The material sequenced was CD8+ T cells sorted from blood, taken at week 4, from a patient treated with tofacitinib. The CDR3 nucleotides read TGTGCCTGGAGTTTTGACAGTAGCACAGATACGCAGTATTTT. Its protein is CAWSFDSSTDTQYF.